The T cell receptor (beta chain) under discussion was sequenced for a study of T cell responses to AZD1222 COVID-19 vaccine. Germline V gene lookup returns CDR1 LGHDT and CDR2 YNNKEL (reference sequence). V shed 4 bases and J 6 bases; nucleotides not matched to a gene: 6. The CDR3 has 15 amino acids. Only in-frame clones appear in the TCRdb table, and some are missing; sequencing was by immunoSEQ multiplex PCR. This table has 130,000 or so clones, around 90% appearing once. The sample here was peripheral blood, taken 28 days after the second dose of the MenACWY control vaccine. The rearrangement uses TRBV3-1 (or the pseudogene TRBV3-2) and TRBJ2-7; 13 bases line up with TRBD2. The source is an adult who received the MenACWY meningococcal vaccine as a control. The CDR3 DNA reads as TGTGCCAGCAGCCCCTACTGGACTAGCGGGAGCGAGCAGTACTTC. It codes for CASSPYWTSGSEQYF.